The 27 T cell receptor beta chains below were found in one sample sequenced in a study of cytomegalovirus exposure and HLA in healthy donors. Repertoires were generated with immunoSEQ multiplex PCR, while TCRdb's copy carries only in-frame clones and drops some. Of more than 110,000 clones listed, about 95% were seen once; the top ten hold about 1.7%. The sample consisted of PBMCs. The origin of the receptors is a man aged 18 to 29 in good health and CMV-seropositive.

J is TRBJ2-7 and V is TRBV7-9; 9 nucleotides match TRBD1. Looked up from germline, CDR1 is SEHNR and CDR2 is FQNEAQ (reference sequence). The CDR3 consists of 13 residues. Germline trimming cut 3 bases from V and 5 bases from J; bases unmatched to any gene: 2. DNA of the CDR3: TGTGCCAGCAGCTTCCGGACAGGGGACGAGCAGTACTTC. Residues: CASSFRTGDEQYF.

V usage is TRBV30 and J usage is TRBJ2-5; tentatively, D is TRBD1 (6 bases). Per the germline V gene, CDR1 is GTSNPN and CDR2 is SVGIG (reference sequence). V was cut by 2 bases and J by 7 bases, with 17 bases left in between. CDR3 size: 14 residues. CDR3 protein: CAWSFGQTLGTQYF. The CDR3 DNA follows: TGTGCCTGGAGTTTCGGACAGACGCTTGGGACCCAGTACTTC.

The rearrangement joins TRBV4-2 to TRBJ2-3; D is uncertain. CDR1 is LGHNA, CDR2 YNFKEQ, per germline. V gave up 1 base and J gave up 4 bases, with 3 bases separating them. The CDR3 loop spans 12 amino acids. CDR3 bases: TGTGCCAGCAGCCAAGCTTCAGATACGCAGTATTTT. Its protein product is CASSQASDTQYF.

J is TRBJ1-5 and V is TRBV27; D not resolved. This CDR3 region has 13 residues. Germline assignment: CDR1 MNHEY and CDR2 SMNVEV (reference sequence). V lost 2 bases and J 4 bases, leaving 6 bases between the germline ends. The DNA of the CDR3 is TGTGCCAGCAGTTTAGGGCAGAATCAGCCCCAGCATTTT. Translating gives CASSLGQNQPQHF.

The rearrangement links TRBV4-1 to TRBJ2-2; 11 bases are shared with TRBD2. The junction had 7 bases not matched to a gene; V was cut back by 4 bases and J by 6 bases. The CDR3 sequence is 16 residues long. Germline values: CDR1 MGHRA, CDR2 YSYEKL. This chain's CDR3 is CASSPLAGGISGELFF. CDR3 in DNA: TGCGCCAGCAGCCCGCTAGCGGGAGGTATTTCCGGGGAGCTGTTTTTT.

The chain links TRBV7-9 to TRBJ2-2; tentatively, D is TRBD2 (5 bases). CDR1 and CDR2 from the germline V gene are SEHNR and FQNEAQ (reference sequence). The CDR3 sequence is 14 residues long. Trimming removed 5 bases at V and 3 bases at J, with 10 bases between. The DNA for the CDR3 is TGTGCCAGCAGCCCACCCGGGGACACCGGGGAGCTGTTTTTT. This codes for CASSPPGDTGELFF.

The chain couples TRBV15 to TRBJ2-7, with D perhaps TRBD2 (5 bases). The CDR3 length is 19 residues. Trimming took off 9 bases at V and 1 base at J, with 31 bases between the two ends. From germline, CDR1 is LNHNV and CDR2 YYDKDF (reference sequence). The CDR3 nucleotides are TGTGCCACTTCGATGCGCCAGATCAGCGGCGAGGGCAGATCCTACGAGCAGTACTTC. Its protein product is CATSMRQISGEGRSYEQYF.

The chain joins TRBV5-1 to TRBJ1-3; D unresolved. Germline CDR1 is SGHRS and CDR2 is YFSETQ. This CDR3 is 15 amino acids long. V was clipped by 0 bases and J by 4 bases, with 11 bases between them. CDR3 in DNA: TGCGCCAGCAGCTTGGTTGGCGGGCCCGGAAACACCATATATTTT. Its translation: CASSLVGGPGNTIYF.

This chain joins TRBV28 and TRBJ2-2; unclear D gene. The germline V gene has CDR1 MDHEN and CDR2 SYDVKM. Trimming took off 1 base at V and 8 bases at J, with 8 bases between the two ends. The CDR3 spans 13 residues. The CDR3 DNA reads as TGTGCCAGCAGTTTATTACCCACTGGGGAGCTGTTTTTT. It is translated as CASSLLPTGELFF.

The chain has TRBV4-1 and TRBJ2-7; 9 bases are shared with TRBD2. The CDR3 totals 14 residues. V lost 3 bases and J lost 6; bases outside the gene matches: 6. From germline, CDR1 is MGHRA and CDR2 YSYEKL. This CDR3 reads CASSHVAGEGEQYF. CDR3 in DNA: TGCGCCAGCAGCCATGTAGCGGGAGAAGGCGAGCAGTACTTC.

This sequence joins TRBV7-9 and TRBJ1-1; 9 positions agree with TRBD1. Germline V gene lookup returns CDR1 SEHNR and CDR2 FQNEAQ (reference sequence). Trimming took 5 bases from V and 8 from J; bases not matched to a gene: 6. The CDR3 runs to 13 residues. The CDR3 bases are TGTGCCAGCAGCCAGAGGGACAGGGCAGAAGCTTTCTTT. Translation: CASSQRDRAEAFF. Combining the CDR3 with reference TRBV7-9 and TRBJ1-1 gives the whole variable domain DTGVSQNPRHKITKRGQNVTFRCDPISEHNRLYWYRQTLGQGPEFLTYFQNEAQLEKSRLLSDRFSAERPKGSFSTLEIQRTEQGDSAMYLCASSQRDRAEAFFGQGTRLTVV.

The chain joins TRBV4-2 to TRBJ2-3, with 7 bases that match TRBD2. CDR1 and CDR2 from the germline V gene are LGHNA and YNFKEQ. V lost 1 base and J lost 4; bases outside the gene matches: 2. The CDR3 consists of 14 residues. DNA of the CDR3: TGTGCCAGCAGCCAAGGTACTAGCGCAGATACGCAGTATTTT. It specifies CASSQGTSADTQYF.

The chain recombines TRBV2 with TRBJ1-5; a weak D match, TRBD1 (5 bases). CDR3 size: 13 residues. The germline CDR1 and CDR2 sequences are SNHLY and FYNNEI. V lost 10 bases and J lost 3, with 13 bases in between. The CDR3 region has the DNA TGTGCCACCCTACAGGAGATCAATCAGCCCCAGCATTTT. Encoded protein: CATLQEINQPQHF.

The chain employs TRBV6-4 and TRBJ2-1; TRBD1 matches at 9 bases. The junction had 11 bases not matched to a gene; V was cut back by 0 bases and J by 8 bases. The CDR3 loop spans 17 amino acids. CDR1 is MRHNA, CDR2 SNTAGT, per germline. In DNA form, the CDR3 reads TGTGCCAGCAGTGACTCGAGAGGACAGGGGAGAATCGATGAGCAGTTCTTC. It translates to CASSDSRGQGRIDEQFF.

CDR3 sequence reads: CASSQVAISGALYEQYF. Written as DNA, the CDR3 is TGTGCCAGCAGCCAAGTAGCAATTTCGGGAGCCCTCTACGAGCAGTACTTC. The V call is TRBV4-2, the J call TRBJ2-7; TRBD2 is a possible D gene (6 bases). The V and J ends lost 1 base and 3 bases respectively, with 19 bases between them. Germline-derived CDR1 and CDR2 are LGHNA and YNFKEQ. The CDR3 is 17 amino acids.

The chain has TRBV10-2 and TRBJ1-1; TRBD1 agrees at 7 bases. Germline V gives CDR1 WSHSY, CDR2 SAAADI. The CDR3 contains 13 residues. With V trimmed by 0 bases and J by 6 bases, 1 base remained unmatched. In DNA form, the CDR3 reads TGCGCCAGCAGTGAGTCCAGGGGGTCTGAAGCTTTCTTT. Translating it yields CASSESRGSEAFF.

V and J are TRBV19 and TRBJ1-1; weak D call: TRBD1 (6 bases). Germline values: CDR1 LNHDA, CDR2 SQIVND (reference sequence). Trimming took off 2 bases at V and 6 bases at J, with 31 bases between the two ends. This CDR3 region has 20 residues. CDR3 DNA sequence: TGTGCCAGTAGTATACACAGGGTTGGGTTGAGTTGGGATCCTCCATCTGAAGCTTTCTTT. Its protein is CASSIHRVGLSWDPPSEAFF.

The chain is built from TRBV5-1 and TRBJ2-3; 8 bases align to TRBD2. V was clipped by 4 bases and J by 2 bases; unmatched bases: 6. The CDR3 runs 15 residues. Germline lookup yields CDR1 SGHRS and CDR2 YFSETQ. The CDR3 loop is CASSSRGGPTDTQYF. For the CDR3, the DNA is TGCGCCAGCAGCAGCCGGGGGGGCCCCACAGATACGCAGTATTTT. Full variable domain (rest looked up from reference TRBV5-1 and TRBJ2-3): KAGVTQTPRYLIKTRGQQVTLSCSPISGHRSVSWYQQTPGQGLQFLFEYFSETQRNKGNFPGRFSGRQFSNSRSEMNVSTLELGDSALYLCASSSRGGPTDTQYFGPGTRLTVL.

The chain uses TRBV9 and TRBJ1-1; no definite D call. Trimming shortened V by 0 bases and J by 3 bases, and 6 bases separated the two germline ends. This CDR3 region has 13 residues. CDR1 is SGDLS, CDR2 YYNGEE, per germline. This chain's CDR3 is CASSVVQDTEAFF. The CDR3 DNA reads TGTGCCAGCAGCGTAGTACAAGACACTGAAGCTTTCTTT.

The rearrangement uses TRBV5-1 and TRBJ2-5; 12 positions agree with TRBD2. J gave up 4 bases and V 4 bases, and 11 bases lay outside the gene matches. The CDR3 consists of 17 residues. Germline CDR1 reads SGHRS; CDR2 reads YFSETQ. This chain's CDR3 is CASSPGLAGGLGETQYF. Written as DNA, the CDR3 is TGCGCCAGCAGCCCGGGACTAGCGGGCGGACTCGGAGAGACCCAGTACTTC.

The chain has TRBV9 and TRBJ2-2; weak D call: TRBD2 (5 bases). Trimming took off 3 bases at V and 0 bases at J, with 12 bases between the two ends. CDR1 is SGDLS and CDR2 is YYNGEE in the germline V gene. The CDR3 is 16 residues long. For the CDR3, the DNA is TGTGCCAGCAGCGCCTACGGGAAAGCGAACACCGGGGAGCTGTTTTTT. This gives the protein CASSAYGKANTGELFF.

This chain links TRBV14 with TRBJ2-1; maybe TRBD2 (5 bases). The V and J ends lost 4 bases and 3 bases respectively, with 16 bases between them. CDR1 is SGHDN and CDR2 is FVKESK in the germline V gene. CDR3 length equals 16 residues. CDR3 in amino acids: CASSPRIEAVYNEQFF. CDR3 nucleotides: TGTGCCAGCAGCCCACGAATCGAAGCGGTCTACAATGAGCAGTTCTTC.

This clone was recorded a few times. The chain links TRBV18 to TRBJ1-6; D may be TRBD1 (5 bases). With 3 bases removed from V and 6 bases from J, the gap between germline ends came to 15 bases. Per the germline V gene, CDR1 is KGHSH and CDR2 is LQKENI. The CDR3 sequence is 16 residues long. CDR3 DNA: TGTGCCAGCTCACCTCACAGGACCGGATTTAATTCACCCCTCCACTTT. This codes for CASSPHRTGFNSPLHF.

The chain couples TRBV6-4 to TRBJ2-3; TRBD1 is a possible D gene (5 bases). V lost 2 bases and J lost 1, with 7 bases in between. The germline V gene encodes CDR1 MRHNA and CDR2 SNTAGT. This CDR3 has 14 residues. CDR3 protein: CASSDGHRTDTQYF. The DNA for the CDR3 is TGTGCCAGCAGTGACGGACACCGCACAGATACGCAGTATTTT.

The chain uses TRBV30 and TRBJ2-7; 10 bases align to TRBD1. This CDR3 spans 14 amino acids. Germline loops: CDR1 GTSNPN, CDR2 SVGIG (reference sequence). V lost 5 bases, J lost 1 base, and 5 bases stayed unmatched. The CDR3 region is CAWAPGQGSYEQYF. CDR3 coding DNA: TGTGCCTGGGCTCCGGGACAGGGGTCCTACGAGCAGTACTTC.

The chain recombines TRBV5-1 with TRBJ2-3; TRBD2 matches at 15 bases. V was pared by 4 bases and J by 2 bases, with 5 bases of the junction left unmatched. The CDR3 has 17 residues. CDR1 is SGHRS, CDR2 YFSETQ, per germline. CDR3 in amino acids: CASSDGTSGRFTDTQYF. The CDR3 nucleotides read TGCGCCAGCAGCGACGGGACTAGCGGGAGGTTCACAGATACGCAGTATTTT.

This chain uses TRBV9 with TRBJ2-1, with 7 bases matching TRBD2. The germline V gene encodes CDR1 SGDLS and CDR2 YYNGEE. The CDR3 loop spans 11 amino acids. The J segment lost 15 bases and the V segment lost 0 bases, leaving 3 bases of the junction unmatched. The CDR3 reads CASSVDGRRFF. The CDR3 DNA is TGTGCCAGCAGCGTAGACGGGAGGCGGTTCTTC.